This T cell receptor beta chain came from a study of Ad26.COV2.S vaccination and SARS-CoV-2 variants. Study-level findings and limits: In TCR breadth and depth analyses, total T cell responses may have been underestimated. People who got the vaccine or the placebo had similar non-spike TCR breadth. The placebo group had lower spike-specific TCR breadth than the vaccine recipients did. In vaccinated individuals, spike-specific CD8+ and CD4+ T cell responses reportedly displayed substantial breadth.

Points on this clone: Its antigen is currently unknown.

Germline V lookup: CDR1 MDHEN, CDR2 SYDVKM. This CDR3 is built from 19 residues. Trimming at V came to 5 bases and at J to 0 bases, leaving 17 bases not matched to a gene. Only in-frame clones appear in the TCRdb table, and some are missing; sequencing was by immunoSEQ multiplex PCR. The sample lists over 130,000 clones, 86% occurring once. Sequencing used peripheral blood, obtained after recovery from COVID-19. The V and J genes are TRBV28 and TRBJ2-7, with TRBD1 matching over 9 bases. This TCR was sampled from a human donor who had recovered from COVID-19. CDR3 in DNA: TGTGCCAGCAGTCCCCGGGACAGGGTCCACACCCCGAGCTCCTACGAGCAGTACTTC. It is translated as CASSPRDRVHTPSSYEQYF.